The 26 T cell receptor beta chains given below trace back to one sample, sequenced in a study of long-term antiretroviral therapy in people with HIV. An immunoSEQ assay, version v3.0, was performed at survey level. The protocol was immunoSEQ multiplex PCR, while the TCRdb copy is restricted to in-frame clones and leaves out a portion. Seen here are more than 25,000 clones, 65% to 85% observed once, and the top ten hold over 8.5%. Sequencing was performed on unsorted PBMCs, taken 2.1 years after starting antiretroviral therapy. Every receptor here comes from a young man with HIV.

The chain links TRBV9 to TRBJ2-2; D might be TRBD2 (6 bases). Trimming left V 2 bases short and J 5 bases short, with 13 bases between. Per the germline V gene, CDR1 is SGDLS and CDR2 is YYNGEE. The CDR3 covers 15 residues. CDR3 protein: CASSVGLPRTGELFF. CDR3 nucleotide sequence: TGTGCCAGCAGCGTGGGACTCCCCCGGACCGGGGAGCTGTTTTTT.

The chain uses TRBV28 and TRBJ2-7; possible D gene TRBD2, 6 bases. Germline values: CDR1 MDHEN, CDR2 SYDVKM. CDR3 size: 14 residues. V lost 5 bases, J lost 7 bases, and 18 bases lay in between. DNA of the CDR3: TGTGCCAGCAGTCAGATTAGCGGTCCTGAGGAGCAGTACTTC. Protein product: CASSQISGPEEQYF.

The V call is TRBV5-1, the J call TRBJ2-1, with TRBD1 matching over 8 bases. The CDR3 covers 16 residues. CDR1 SGHRS and CDR2 YFSETQ come from the germline V gene. V shed 0 bases and J 5 bases; nucleotides not matched to a gene: 7. The CDR3 region is CASSLVTGTGHNEQFF. The CDR3 DNA is TGCGCCAGCAGCTTGGTCACAGGGACAGGTCACAATGAGCAGTTCTTC.

This clone was seen a handful of times. The chain uses TRBV2 and TRBJ2-7; the match to TRBD2 covers 8 bases. After removal of 3 bases from V and 2 bases from J, the junction contained 3 bases not matched to a gene. In germline, CDR1 is SNHLY, CDR2 FYNNEI. The CDR3 is made up of 14 amino acids. The CDR3 nucleotides are TGTGCCAGCAGTGAGGTGGGACTAGCCTACGAGCAGTACTTC. Residues: CASSEVGLAYEQYF.

The chain uses TRBV7-2 and TRBJ1-3; the D is unclear. Germline-derived CDR1 and CDR2 are SGHTA and FQGNSA. The CDR3 runs 12 residues. Trimming removed 6 bases from V and 9 bases from J, with 12 bases in between. The CDR3 bases are TGTGCCAGCAGTCTTGAGGATACCACCATATATTTT. It translates to CASSLEDTTIYF.

The chain is built from TRBV10-2 and TRBJ2-3, with 7 bases identical to TRBD2. J was trimmed by 3 bases and V by 6 bases; bases with no gene match: 3. This CDR3 contains 13 residues. CDR1 and CDR2 (germline): WSHSY, SAAADI. The CDR3 DNA sequence: TGCGCCAGCAGGGGCGGGGGAACAGATACGCAGTATTTT. It codes for CASRGGGTDTQYF.

For the CDR3, the DNA is TGTGCCACCGAACAGGGGGGCTACAATGAGCAGTTCTTC. Protein product: CATEQGGYNEQFF. V is TRBV7-9 and J is TRBJ2-1; 8 positions match TRBD1. CDR1 and CDR2 from the germline V gene are SEHNR and FQNEAQ (reference sequence). V was pared by 10 bases and J by 3 bases, with 5 bases of the junction left unmatched. There are 13 residues in the CDR3.

V and J are TRBV30 and TRBJ1-1; maybe TRBD1 (5 bases). The germline V gene has CDR1 GTSNPN and CDR2 SVGIG (reference sequence). The length of the CDR3 is 15 residues. V was trimmed by 2 bases and J by 0 bases, leaving 13 bases between them. CDR3 nucleotides: TGTGCCTGGAGTTCCTCCAGGGAACTGAACACTGAAGCTTTCTTT. Translated, it gives CAWSSSRELNTEAFF.

The gene calls are TRBV10-2 and TRBJ2-3; D remains ambiguous. The CDR3 length is 12 residues. CDR1 is WSHSY, CDR2 SAAADI, per germline. The V gene lost 6 bases and the J gene lost 7 bases, with 11 bases spanning the gap. CDR3 loop: CASSPDPNTQYF. The CDR3 nucleotides are TGCGCCAGCAGCCCAGACCCAAATACGCAGTATTTT.

The rearrangement joins TRBV6-1 to TRBJ2-7, with TRBD2 identical over 7 bases. Germline CDR1 MNHNS, CDR2 SASEGT. The CDR3 is 14 residues long. V was pared by 4 bases and J by 0 bases, with 3 bases of the junction left unmatched. The CDR3 sequence: CASSVGGSSYEQYF. The CDR3 DNA reads TGTGCCAGCAGTGTCGGGGGGAGCTCCTACGAGCAGTACTTC.

The chain employs TRBV29-1 and TRBJ2-1; the D is unclear. The CDR3 consists of 10 residues. Trimming removed 4 bases at V and 4 bases at J, with 2 bases between. Germline CDR1 and CDR2: SQVTM and ANQGSEA. The CDR3, as DNA: TGCAGCGTTGGATACAATGAGCAGTTCTTC. It is translated as CSVGYNEQFF.

This clone came up a few times. Here the CDR3 reads CASSLSGFSNQPQHF. The CDR3 bases are TGCGCCAGCAGCTTGTCCGGTTTCAGCAATCAGCCCCAGCATTTT. This chain uses TRBV5-1 with TRBJ1-5; D gene unclear. Deletions cut 1 base from V and 1 base from J, with 9 bases between. Germline CDR1 is SGHRS and CDR2 is YFSETQ. CDR3 size: 15 residues.

The V gene is TRBV28, the J gene TRBJ2-1, with a weak D call TRBD1 (5 bases). This CDR3 contains 14 residues. Trimming left V 8 bases short and J 4 bases short, with 15 bases between. CDR1 is MDHEN and CDR2 is SYDVKM in the germline V gene. CDR3 residues: CASSDRPIYNEQFF. In DNA, the CDR3 is TGTGCCAGCTCTGACAGACCAATTTACAATGAGCAGTTCTTC.

V and J are TRBV30 and TRBJ2-4, with D tentatively TRBD1 or TRBD2 (6 bases each). The germline V gene has CDR1 GTSNPN and CDR2 SVGIG (reference sequence). The CDR3 sequence is 13 residues long. Trimming took 2 bases from V and 8 from J, leaving 13 bases between them. The CDR3 DNA reads TGTGCCTGGAGTAAATCAAGGGGGGACATTCAGTACTTC. This translates into CAWSKSRGDIQYF.

This rearrangement joins TRBV5-4 to TRBJ2-5; TRBD2 might be the D (6 bases). V was trimmed by 3 bases and J by 5 bases, leaving 14 bases between them. Germline assignment: CDR1 SGHNT and CDR2 YYREEE (reference sequence). The CDR3 is made up of 14 amino acids. CDR3 loop: CASSSPAGPETQYF. The DNA for the CDR3 is TGTGCCAGCAGCTCTCCAGCGGGCCCGGAGACCCAGTACTTC.

The rearrangement joins TRBV19 to TRBJ1-2; the match to TRBD1 covers 8 bases. The CDR3 is 15 amino acids. Germline CDR1 reads LNHDA; CDR2 reads SQIVND (reference sequence). Trimming at V came to 6 bases and at J to 4 bases, leaving 10 bases not matched to a gene. The CDR3 sequence is CASSPGQAPLYGYTF. The CDR3 DNA reads as TGTGCCAGTAGCCCGGGACAGGCCCCCCTCTATGGCTACACCTTC.

The J gene is TRBJ1-5, the V gene TRBV7-2; 7 bases are a match to TRBD1. The CDR3 sequence is 15 residues long. V lost 0 bases, J lost 6 bases, and 5 bases stayed unmatched. Germline V gene lookup returns CDR1 SGHTA and CDR2 FQGNSA. The CDR3 DNA sequence: TGTGCCAGCAGCTTAGCCCCGGACAGGACTCAGCCCCAGCATTTT. Translated, it gives CASSLAPDRTQPQHF. Full variable domain (remainder filled in from reference TRBV7-2 and TRBJ1-5): GAGVSQSPSNKVTEKGKDVELRCDPISGHTALYWYRQSLGQGLEFLIYFQGNSAPDKSGLPSDRFSAERTGGSVSTLTIQRTQQEDSAVYLCASSLAPDRTQPQHFGDGTRLSIL.

The chain carries TRBV7-6 and TRBJ2-5, with 7 positions matching TRBD1. CDR1 and CDR2 (germline): SGHVS, FNYEAQ. Trimming cost V 1 base and J 3 bases; bases outside gene matches: 8. The CDR3 extends over 16 amino acids. The CDR3 nucleotides are TGTGCCAGCAGCTTAGTGATAGGACAGGAGAAAGAGACCCAGTACTTC. It encodes CASSLVIGQEKETQYF.

The chain is built from TRBV29-1 and TRBJ1-1; D is unresolved. The V and J ends lost 4 bases and 3 bases respectively, with 6 bases between them. Looked up from germline, CDR1 is SQVTM and CDR2 is ANQGSEA. CDR3 length: 11 residues. CDR3 residues: CSVGWDTEAFF. DNA for the CDR3: TGCAGCGTTGGATGGGACACTGAAGCTTTCTTT.

The chain combines TRBV5-4 with TRBJ2-1, with D possibly matching TRBD1 (5 bases). Germline CDR1 SGHNT, CDR2 YYREEE (reference sequence). The CDR3 is 13 amino acids. The V and J ends lost 4 bases and 3 bases respectively, with 8 bases between them. The CDR3 loop reads CASSPRDYNEQFF. DNA of the CDR3: TGTGCCAGCAGCCCCAGGGACTACAATGAGCAGTTCTTC.

A single count supports this clone. The gene calls are TRBV5-1 and TRBJ2-2, with no clear D. The V and J ends lost 0 bases and 7 bases respectively, with 10 bases between them. The CDR3 has 14 residues. Per germline, CDR1 SGHRS and CDR2 YFSETQ. The CDR3 DNA is TGCGCCAGCAGCTTGGCCAAGGCAATCGGGGAGCTGTTTTTT. Its protein product is CASSLAKAIGELFF. The full variable domain, in which reference TRBV5-1 and TRBJ2-2 provide the parts outside the CDR3, is KAGVTQTPRYLIKTRGQQVTLSCSPISGHRSVSWYQQTPGQGLQFLFEYFSETQRNKGNFPGRFSGRQFSNSRSEMNVSTLELGDSALYLCASSLAKAIGELFFGEGSRLTVL.

The chain has TRBV2 and TRBJ1-2; TRBD1 matches at 12 bases. Trimming took 9 bases from V and 4 from J; bases not matched to a gene: 3. Germline values: CDR1 SNHLY, CDR2 FYNNEI. The length of the CDR3 is 13 residues. The CDR3 DNA sequence: TGTGCCAGGGGGGACAGGGGGCCCTATGGCTACACCTTC. It codes for CARGDRGPYGYTF. Full variable domain (rest looked up from reference TRBV2 and TRBJ1-2): EPEVTQTPSHQVTQMGQEVILRCVPISNHLYFYWYRQILGQKVEFLVSFYNNEISEKSEIFDDQFSVERPDGSNFTLKIRSTKLEDSAMYFCARGDRGPYGYTFGSGTRLTVV.

The J gene is TRBJ1-5, the V gene TRBV7-9, with TRBD1 matching 7 bases. Germline CDR1 reads SEHNR; CDR2 reads FQNEAQ (reference sequence). The CDR3 covers 16 residues. After removal of 4 bases from V and 5 bases from J, the junction contained 11 bases not matched to a gene. The CDR3 loop is CASSSQSGTADQPQHF. Written as DNA, the CDR3 is TGTGCCAGCAGCTCACAATCCGGGACAGCGGATCAGCCCCAGCATTTT.

This clone is medium-sized within its sample. V and J are TRBV2 and TRBJ2-3; D could derive from TRBD1 or TRBD2 (5 bases each). CDR1 and CDR2 (germline): SNHLY, FYNNEI. V lost 5 bases to trimming and J lost 6 bases, with 18 bases between them. There are 15 residues in the CDR3. CDR3 DNA sequence: TGTGCCAGCAGTAAACTAGGTCGCCGACAGGATACGCAGTATTTT. It codes for CASSKLGRRQDTQYF. The full variable domain, rest sourced from reference TRBV2 and TRBJ2-3, is EPEVTQTPSHQVTQMGQEVILRCVPISNHLYFYWYRQILGQKVEFLVSFYNNEISEKSEIFDDQFSVERPDGSNFTLKIRSTKLEDSAMYFCASSKLGRRQDTQYFGPGTRLTVL.

The CDR3 spells CASSTDMTGELFF. DNA for the CDR3: TGTGCCAGTAGTACGGACATGACCGGGGAGCTGTTTTTT. The chain employs TRBV19 and TRBJ2-2, with a weak D call TRBD1 (5 bases). The V gene lost 4 bases and the J gene lost 5 bases, with 8 bases spanning the gap. The CDR3 loop spans 13 amino acids. Germline V lookup: CDR1 LNHDA, CDR2 SQIVND (reference sequence).

The chain is built from TRBV5-5 and TRBJ2-1; 10 nucleotides align to TRBD2. Trimming removed 7 bases from V and 5 bases from J; junction bases left unmatched: 9. Germline assignment: CDR1 SGHKS and CDR2 YYEKEE (reference sequence). The CDR3 spans 15 residues. The CDR3 sequence is CASLLSGGAHNEQFF. The CDR3 DNA reads TGTGCCAGCCTTCTAAGCGGGGGGGCCCACAATGAGCAGTTCTTC.